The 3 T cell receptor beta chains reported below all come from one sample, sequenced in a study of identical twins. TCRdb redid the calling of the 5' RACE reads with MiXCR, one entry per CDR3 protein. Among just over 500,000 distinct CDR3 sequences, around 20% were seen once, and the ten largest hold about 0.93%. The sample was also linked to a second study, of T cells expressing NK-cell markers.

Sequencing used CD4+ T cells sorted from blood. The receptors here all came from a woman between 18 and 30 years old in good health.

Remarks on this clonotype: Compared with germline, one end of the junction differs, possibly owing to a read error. The CDR3 is CASRFGRQMNTEAFF. DNA for the CDR3: TGCGCCAGCCGCTTCGGGAGACAGATGAACACTGAAGCTTTCTTT. This chain connects TRBV5-1 to TRBJ1-1, with D possibly TRBD1 on 5 matching bases. This CDR3 is built from 15 residues. Per the germline V gene, CDR1 is SGHRS and CDR2 is YFSETQ. The full variable domain, in which reference TRBV5-1 and TRBJ1-1 provide the parts outside the CDR3, is KAGVTQTPRYLIKTRGQQVTLSCSPISGHRSVSWYQQTPGQGLQFLFEYFSETQRNKGNFPGRFSGRQFSNSRSEMNVSTLELGDSALYLCASRFGRQMNTEAFFGQGTRLTVV.

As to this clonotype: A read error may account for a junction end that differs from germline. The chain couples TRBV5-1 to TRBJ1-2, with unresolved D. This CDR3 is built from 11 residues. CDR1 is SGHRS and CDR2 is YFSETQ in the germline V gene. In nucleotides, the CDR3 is TGTGCCAGCAGCTTAGATAGGGGCTACACCTTC. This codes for CASSLDRGYTF.

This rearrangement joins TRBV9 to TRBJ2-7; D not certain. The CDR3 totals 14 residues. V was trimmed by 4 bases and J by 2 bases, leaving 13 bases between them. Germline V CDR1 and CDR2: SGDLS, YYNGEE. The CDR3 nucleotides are TGTGCCAGCAGCTTCCAGACGGCTACCTACGAGCAGTACTTC. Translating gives CASSFQTATYEQYF.